These 16 T cell receptor beta chains originate from one sample sequenced in a study of OX40 agonist ivuxolimab in advanced cancers. Repertoires were generated with immunoSEQ multiplex PCR, while TCRdb's copy carries only in-frame clones and drops some. Among tens of thousands of clones listed, 87% were seen once. Sequences were derived from CD4+ or CD8+ T cells sorted from blood, sampled in a trial of the OX40 agonist ivuxolimab. The receptors derive from an adult with an advanced solid tumor such as melanoma, head and neck, liver or kidney cancer.

There are a few counts of this clone. This chain connects TRBV6-1 to TRBJ1-2, with TRBD1 identical over 11 bases. Germline assignment: CDR1 MNHNS and CDR2 SASEGT. The CDR3 has 14 amino acids. J gave up 8 bases and V 7 bases, and 9 bases lay outside the gene matches. CDR3 protein: CASTRRDRGYGYTF. In DNA, the CDR3 is TGTGCCAGCACCCGGAGGGACAGGGGGTACGGCTACACCTTC.

J is TRBJ1-2 and V is TRBV28; D ambiguous. V shed 2 bases and J shed 7 bases, with 8 bases lying between them. CDR3 length equals 12 residues. Per germline, CDR1 MDHEN and CDR2 SYDVKM. Written as DNA, the CDR3 is TGTGCCAGCAGTTTAGCCTTGGGTGGCTACACCTTC. It yields the protein CASSLALGGYTF.

Written as DNA, the CDR3 is TGCGCCAGCAGCCCGACTTCTGGGACAACGGGGGGATATTTT. Its translation is CASSPTSGTTGGYF. The rearrangement joins TRBV5-1 to TRBJ1-3, with D possibly being TRBD1 (6 bases). The germline CDR1 and CDR2 sequences are SGHRS and YFSETQ. The CDR3 sequence is 14 residues long. Trimming took 4 bases from V and 15 from J, leaving 23 bases between them.

This clone was seen a handful of times. Other DNA sequences in the same sample also yield this CDR3. The gene calls are TRBV19 and TRBJ2-5, with TRBD1 identical over 8 bases. CDR1 and CDR2 from the germline V gene are LNHDA and SQIVND (reference sequence). The V and J ends lost 2 bases and 4 bases, in that order; junction bases with no gene match: 3. CDR3 length equals 14 residues. The CDR3 is CASSISTGGETQYF. The CDR3 region has the DNA TGTGCCAGTAGTATATCCACAGGGGGAGAGACCCAGTACTTC.

This clone showed up just a few times. The V gene is TRBV28, the J gene TRBJ2-2; D uncertain. The CDR3 sequence is 16 residues long. The V and J ends lost 6 bases and 2 bases respectively, with 16 bases between them. The germline gives CDR1 MDHEN, CDR2 SYDVKM. CDR3 protein: CASSPVSVLNTGELFF. Here the CDR3 DNA reads TGTGCCAGCAGCCCGGTCTCAGTATTAAACACCGGGGAGCTGTTTTTT.

The rearrangement links TRBV29-1 to TRBJ1-2; D not resolved. Germline CDR1 is SQVTM and CDR2 is ANQGSEA. The CDR3 covers 13 residues. V was trimmed by 4 bases and J by 2 bases, leaving 11 bases between them. CDR3 DNA sequence: TGCAGCGTTGCACTACGGGAAAACTATGGCTACACCTTC. Translated, it gives CSVALRENYGYTF. The variable domain in full, completed from reference TRBV29-1 and TRBJ1-2, reads SAVISQKPSRDICQRGTSLTIQCQVDSQVTMMFWYRQQPGQSLTLIATANQGSEATYESGFVIDKFPISRPNLTFSTLTVSNMSPEDSSIYLCSVALRENYGYTFGSGTRLTVV.

The chain joins TRBV5-1 to TRBJ1-1, with TRBD1 matching 8 bases. This CDR3 spans 15 amino acids. With V trimmed by 3 bases and J by 1 base, 5 bases remained unmatched. The germline V gene has CDR1 SGHRS and CDR2 YFSETQ. This chain's CDR3 is CASSSTRGRNTEAFF. The CDR3 nucleotides read TGCGCCAGCAGCTCAACCAGGGGGCGGAACACTGAAGCTTTCTTT.

This chain uses TRBV5-1 with TRBJ2-1; 8 nucleotides line up with TRBD2. This CDR3 comprises 15 residues. The germline gives CDR1 SGHRS, CDR2 YFSETQ. Germline trimming cut 4 bases from V and 7 bases from J; bases unmatched to any gene: 10. DNA for the CDR3: TGCGCCAGCAGCCAAGCGGGGGAGGTTGGAAATGAGCAGTTCTTC. Translation gives CASSQAGEVGNEQFF.

This clone appeared a few times. The chain is built from TRBV2 and TRBJ2-3; D is unresolved. Germline V gives CDR1 SNHLY, CDR2 FYNNEI. There are 12 residues in the CDR3. Trimming removed 4 bases at V and 6 bases at J, with 8 bases between. The CDR3 nucleotides read TGTGCCAGCAGTGCATCCGTTGATACGCAGTATTTT. This sequence encodes CASSASVDTQYF.

This chain links TRBV9 with TRBJ2-1; D ambiguous. Per germline, CDR1 SGDLS and CDR2 YYNGEE. V was pared by 0 bases and J by 3 bases, with 13 bases between. This CDR3 is built from 16 residues. The CDR3 loop reads CASSVGVSPYYNEQFF. The CDR3 DNA sequence: TGTGCCAGCAGCGTAGGGGTATCCCCCTACTACAATGAGCAGTTCTTC.

V gene TRBV19 combines with J gene TRBJ1-2, with 9 bases identical to TRBD1. The CDR3 totals 14 residues. Germline CDR1 LNHDA, CDR2 SQIVND (reference sequence). V lost 7 bases, J lost 6 bases, and 9 bases stayed unmatched. DNA of the CDR3: TGTGCCAGTACGGGACAGGGAGGAGGAAATGGCTACACCTTC. It yields the protein CASTGQGGGNGYTF.

V is TRBV15 and J is TRBJ2-2; D unclear. The CDR3 is made up of 12 amino acids. Trimming left V 3 bases short and J 6 bases short, with 5 bases between. CDR1 is LNHNV and CDR2 is YYDKDF in the germline V gene (reference sequence). The DNA for the CDR3 is TGTGCCACCAGCAGGCCCCCCGGGGAGCTGTTTTTT. This translates into CATSRPPGELFF.

The CDR3 loop is CASSPGTANEKLFF. The CDR3 DNA is TGTGCCAGCAGCCCCGGGACTGCTAATGAAAAACTGTTTTTT. The gene calls are TRBV5-4 and TRBJ1-4, with D possibly TRBD1 on 5 matching bases. CDR1 and CDR2 (germline): SGHNT, YYREEE (reference sequence). This CDR3 has 14 amino acids. V gave up 4 bases and J gave up 3 bases, with 10 bases separating them.

CDR3 nucleotides: TGTGCCTGGATTCAGATCCCGGGACACCGAATCTATGGCTACACCTTC. Residues: CAWIQIPGHRIYGYTF. The V call is TRBV30, the J call TRBJ1-2; D is perhaps TRBD1 (6 bases). CDR1 and CDR2 from the germline V gene are GTSNPN and SVGIG (reference sequence). V lost 4 bases to trimming and J lost 4 bases, with 22 bases between them. The CDR3 has 16 residues.

The chain links TRBV5-1 to TRBJ2-7, with D possibly being TRBD1 (5 bases). CDR1 and CDR2 from the germline V gene are SGHRS and YFSETQ. The length of the CDR3 is 15 residues. V lost 5 bases to trimming and J lost 5 bases, with 20 bases between them. As DNA, the CDR3 is TGCGCCAGCAGTTATAGGGGTCAGGAATTCCACGAGCAGTACTTC. Protein: CASSYRGQEFHEQYF.

The V and J genes are TRBV4-2 and TRBJ1-1; D perhaps matches TRBD1 (5 bases). Germline V gene data show CDR1 as LGHNA and CDR2 as YNFKEQ. Trimming left V 0 bases short and J 1 base short, with 12 bases between. This CDR3 is 16 amino acids long. CDR3 region: CASSQDIGQGNTEAFF. The CDR3 DNA follows: TGTGCCAGCAGCCAAGATATAGGGCAGGGGAACACTGAAGCTTTCTTT.